A single T cell receptor (beta chain) is shown here with its context. This CDR3 comprises 17 residues. Germline V lookup: CDR1 LNHDA, CDR2 SQIVND (reference sequence). Between the trimmed V and J ends, which lost 6 bases and 0 bases, there was a span of 17 bases. The entry originates in a study of blood T cell repertoires in COVID-19. Looking at the study overall: The United States, Italy and Spain supplied acute and convalescent COVID-19 samples.

How the authors handled the data: Counts of nucleated cells, estimated from reference gene primer amplification, were obtained. Repertoires were generated with immunoSEQ multiplex PCR, while TCRdb's copy carries only in-frame clones and drops some. V and J calls and clone size are copied from that table; D and trimming were computed from the DNA. The sample holds around 100,000 clones, 82% seen once. The sequence derives from a man between 65 and 85 years old with acute or convalescent COVID-19. Sequencing input: peripheral blood. The chain has TRBV19 and TRBJ2-2; D perhaps matches TRBD2 (5 bases). The CDR3 spells CASRGDRGTANTGELFF. The CDR3 DNA follows: TGTGCCAGTAGGGGCGATCGGGGAACCGCGAACACCGGGGAGCTGTTTTTT.